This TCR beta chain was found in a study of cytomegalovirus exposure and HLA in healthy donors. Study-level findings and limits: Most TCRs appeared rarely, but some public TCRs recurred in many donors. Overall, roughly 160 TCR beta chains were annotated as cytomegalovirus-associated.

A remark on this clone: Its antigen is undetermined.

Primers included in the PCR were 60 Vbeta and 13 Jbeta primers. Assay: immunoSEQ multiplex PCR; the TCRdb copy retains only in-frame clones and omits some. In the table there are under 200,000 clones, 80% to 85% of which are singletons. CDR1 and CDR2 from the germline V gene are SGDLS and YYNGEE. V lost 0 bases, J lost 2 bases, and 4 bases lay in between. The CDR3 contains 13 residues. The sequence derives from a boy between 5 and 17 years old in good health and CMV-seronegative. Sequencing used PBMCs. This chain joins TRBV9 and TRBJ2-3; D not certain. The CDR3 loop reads CASSVGLTDTQYF. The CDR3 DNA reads TGTGCCAGCAGCGTAGGGCTCACAGATACGCAGTATTTT.